A selection of T cell receptor beta chains follows, all from one sample in a study of sequential checkpoint blockade in melanoma. Assay used: immunoSEQ multiplex PCR; TCRdb lists only in-frame clones, some missing. The data show under 20,000 clones, approximately 70% seen once. The starting material was CD8+ T cells sorted from blood (inferred from file names), obtained from a patient given nivolumab and ipilimumab in sequence. These TCRs come from a human donor with melanoma. Both conserved end residues are part of each CDR3. The order of the fields is V gene, J gene, clone size, D gene, CDR3 DNA, CDR3 protein. D genes are given only for firm matches. Clone size is not always given. Where it is, it says once, few, many or a class for expanded clones.

v_call: TRBV7-9
j_call: TRBJ1-4
clone_size: NA
d_call: TRBD1
cdr3_nt: TGTGCCAGCAGCCTTGGGACAGGGAGTGAAAAACTGTTTTTT
cdr3_aa: CASSLGTGSEKLFF

v_call: TRBV19
j_call: TRBJ2-5
clone_size: NA
d_call: TRBD1
cdr3_nt: TGTGCCAGTAGTATTCGGACAGGGGGGTGGGAGACCCAGTACTTC
cdr3_aa: CASSIRTGGWETQYF

v_call: TRBV6-1
j_call: TRBJ1-5
clone_size: few
d_call: TRBD1
cdr3_nt: TGTGCCAGCAGTGCCGGGACAGGCGACAATCAGCCCCAGCATTTT
cdr3_aa: CASSAGTGDNQPQHF

v_call: TRBV5-4
j_call: TRBJ1-2
clone_size: NA
d_call: TRBD1
cdr3_nt: TGTGCCAGCAGCCACGACCCGACAGGGAATGGCTACACCTTC
cdr3_aa: CASSHDPTGNGYTF

v_call: TRBV19
j_call: TRBJ2-7
clone_size: medium-sized
d_call: TRBD2
cdr3_nt: TGTGCCAGTAGTATCCGAGGGACTAACCCCTACGAGCAGTACTTC
cdr3_aa: CASSIRGTNPYEQYF

v_call: TRBV11-2
j_call: TRBJ1-3
clone_size: NA
d_call: TRBD1
cdr3_nt: TGTGCCAGCAGCCCGGACAGGGGCTCCGGAAACACCATATATTTT
cdr3_aa: CASSPDRGSGNTIYF

v_call: TRBV5-1
j_call: TRBJ1-5
clone_size: NA
d_call: TRBD1
cdr3_nt: TGCGCCAGCAGCTTGGGGGACAGGGAAAGTCATCAGCCCCAGCATTTT
cdr3_aa: CASSLGDRESHQPQHF

v_call: TRBV27
j_call: TRBJ1-1
clone_size: NA
d_call: TRBD1
cdr3_nt: TGTGCCAGCAGTTTCCTAGGGGTCCCTGACAGGGTCGAGGAGAACACTGAAGCTTTCTTT
cdr3_aa: CASSFLGVPDRVEENTEAFF

v_call: TRBV5-6
j_call: TRBJ1-2
clone_size: NA
d_call: TRBD1
cdr3_nt: TGTGCCAGCAGCTTGGAGGGGGCGGCCTATGGCTACACCTTC
cdr3_aa: CASSLEGAAYGYTF

v_call: TRBV9
j_call: TRBJ2-7
clone_size: NA
d_call: NA
cdr3_nt: TGTGCCAGCAGCGTAGGGGACACCCACTACGAGCAGTACTTC
cdr3_aa: CASSVGDTHYEQYF

v_call: TRBV7-9
j_call: TRBJ2-1
clone_size: NA
d_call: TRBD2
cdr3_nt: TGTGCCAGCAGCCCGGGACTAGCGGGAATCAATGAGCAGTTCTTC
cdr3_aa: CASSPGLAGINEQFF

v_call: TRBV7-6
j_call: TRBJ2-1
clone_size: NA
d_call: TRBD2
cdr3_nt: TGTGCCAGCACCTCACGGGACTACCCCTACAATGAGCAGTTCTTC
cdr3_aa: CASTSRDYPYNEQFF

v_call: TRBV27
j_call: TRBJ1-2
clone_size: NA
d_call: NA
cdr3_nt: TGTGCCAGCAGTTTATCCAGGGGAGGGGGCTATGGCTACACCTTC
cdr3_aa: CASSLSRGGGYGYTF

v_call: TRBV7-6
j_call: TRBJ2-7
clone_size: NA
d_call: NA
cdr3_nt: TGTGCCAGCAGCTTTACGGCGGGACAGTTGGGCTACGAGCAGTACTTC
cdr3_aa: CASSFTAGQLGYEQYF

v_call: TRBV6-6
j_call: TRBJ2-1
clone_size: medium-sized
d_call: TRBD2
cdr3_nt: TGTGCCAGCAGTTATTCGACCCTAGCGGGGATCAATGAGCAGTTCTTC
cdr3_aa: CASSYSTLAGINEQFF

v_call: TRBV2
j_call: TRBJ1-6
clone_size: NA
d_call: TRBD1
cdr3_nt: TGTGCCACCCGACAGGGGGGTTCACCCCTCCACTTT
cdr3_aa: CATRQGGSPLHF

v_call: TRBV29-1
j_call: TRBJ2-7
clone_size: NA
d_call: NA
cdr3_nt: TGCAGCGTTGAAAACACCGAGGATGGTTCCTACGAGCAGTACTTC
cdr3_aa: CSVENTEDGSYEQYF

v_call: TRBV5-1
j_call: TRBJ2-5
clone_size: NA
d_call: NA
cdr3_nt: TGCGCCAGCAGCTTGGCCAGGGCCCAAGAGACCCAGTACTTC
cdr3_aa: CASSLARAQETQYF

v_call: TRBV6-6
j_call: TRBJ1-3
clone_size: NA
d_call: TRBD1
cdr3_nt: TGTGCCAGCAGTTACTCGGCAGGGGGTGCTGGAAACACCATATATTTT
cdr3_aa: CASSYSAGGAGNTIYF

v_call: TRBV7-9
j_call: TRBJ2-7
clone_size: NA
d_call: NA
cdr3_nt: TGTGCCAGCAGCCCCCTGCTCCTCTTATACGAGCAGTACTTC
cdr3_aa: CASSPLLLLYEQYF

v_call: TRBV6-5
j_call: TRBJ1-2
clone_size: NA
d_call: TRBD1
cdr3_nt: TGTGCCAGCAGTCTCCGCAGGGGGACGAGCTATGGCTACACCTTC
cdr3_aa: CASSLRRGTSYGYTF

v_call: TRBV9
j_call: TRBJ1-2
clone_size: NA
d_call: TRBD1
cdr3_nt: TGTGCCAGCAGCGAGGGGACAGGGGCCTATGGCTACACCTTC
cdr3_aa: CASSEGTGAYGYTF

v_call: TRBV27
j_call: TRBJ2-7
clone_size: few
d_call: NA
cdr3_nt: TGTGCCTCTGGACAGACTCTCTACGAGCAGTACTTC
cdr3_aa: CASGQTLYEQYF

v_call: TRBV6-5
j_call: TRBJ2-5
clone_size: NA
d_call: NA
cdr3_nt: TGTGCCAGCAGTTACAGGGGACTTGGCATAGAGACCCAGTACTTC
cdr3_aa: CASSYRGLGIETQYF

v_call: TRBV7-2
j_call: TRBJ2-7
clone_size: NA
d_call: TRBD2
cdr3_nt: TGTGCCAGCAGCCCCTGGACTAGCGGGAGCGGGGAGCAGTACTTC
cdr3_aa: CASSPWTSGSGEQYF

v_call: TRBV5-1
j_call: TRBJ2-5
clone_size: NA
d_call: NA
cdr3_nt: TGCGCCAGCAGCCCTACCCGGGGAAGTGAGACCCAGTACTTC
cdr3_aa: CASSPTRGSETQYF

v_call: TRBV13
j_call: TRBJ1-1
clone_size: NA
d_call: TRBD1
cdr3_nt: TGTGCCAGCAGCCCTACGGACAGGGGCGTTAGCACTGAAGCTTTCTTT
cdr3_aa: CASSPTDRGVSTEAFF

v_call: TRBV7-9
j_call: TRBJ2-7
clone_size: NA
d_call: TRBD1
cdr3_nt: TGTGCCAGCAGATCGACGGACAGGGACAACGAGCAGTACTTC
cdr3_aa: CASRSTDRDNEQYF

v_call: TRBV5-1
j_call: TRBJ2-1
clone_size: once
d_call: TRBD2
cdr3_nt: TGCGCCAGCAGCTTGATAGCGGGGGGGCCTTGGTACCATGAGCAGTTCTTC
cdr3_aa: CASSLIAGGPWYHEQFF

v_call: TRBV5-8
j_call: TRBJ2-2
clone_size: NA
d_call: NA
cdr3_nt: TGTGCCAGCAGCTTGAGGTCGCAGGGTAACACCGGGGAGCTGTTTTTT
cdr3_aa: CASSLRSQGNTGELFF

v_call: TRBV29-1
j_call: TRBJ2-7
clone_size: NA
d_call: TRBD1
cdr3_nt: TGCAGCGTTTGGGCCTTTACTAGGACAGGGGTATCCTACGAGCAGTACTTC
cdr3_aa: CSVWAFTRTGVSYEQYF

v_call: TRBV9
j_call: TRBJ2-7
clone_size: NA
d_call: TRBD1
cdr3_nt: TGTGCCAGCAGCGTAGCAGGACAGGCGACTTACGAGCAGTACTTC
cdr3_aa: CASSVAGQATYEQYF

v_call: TRBV10-3
j_call: TRBJ1-1
clone_size: NA
d_call: NA
cdr3_nt: TGTGCCATCAGTGATCCCCGACGGGACACCAATCTTCCGAACACTGAAGCTTTCTTT
cdr3_aa: CAISDPRRDTNLPNTEAFF

v_call: TRBV27
j_call: TRBJ2-1
clone_size: NA
d_call: NA
cdr3_nt: TGTGCCAGCAGTTTAGTCATGCGGGACAATGAGCAGTTCTTC
cdr3_aa: CASSLVMRDNEQFF

v_call: TRBV6-6
j_call: TRBJ1-2
clone_size: NA
d_call: TRBD1
cdr3_nt: TGTGCCAGCAGTTTATCACAGGGGCCAGACTATGGCTACACCTTC
cdr3_aa: CASSLSQGPDYGYTF

v_call: TRBV4-3
j_call: TRBJ2-2
clone_size: NA
d_call: TRBD2
cdr3_nt: TGCGCCAGCAGCCAAGATTCCGGCGGGAGGGCGGGCGGGGAGCTGTTTTTT
cdr3_aa: CASSQDSGGRAGGELFF

v_call: TRBV7-6
j_call: TRBJ2-7
clone_size: NA
d_call: NA
cdr3_nt: TGTGCCAGCAGCTTCTGGGAGACGTCCTACGAGCAGTACTTC
cdr3_aa: CASSFWETSYEQYF

v_call: TRBV10-3
j_call: TRBJ2-3
clone_size: few
d_call: TRBD1
cdr3_nt: TGTGCCATCAGTGAGGGGACAGGGCCGTCTATTAGGGATACGCAGTATTTT
cdr3_aa: CAISEGTGPSIRDTQYF

v_call: TRBV6-5
j_call: TRBJ1-1
clone_size: NA
d_call: NA
cdr3_nt: TGTGCCAGCAGTTACTTCCCGGAGGGGAACACTGAAGCTTTCTTT
cdr3_aa: CASSYFPEGNTEAFF

v_call: TRBV5-1
j_call: TRBJ2-7
clone_size: NA
d_call: TRBD1
cdr3_nt: TGCGCCAGCAGCTTGGTAGGGACAGGGGGTCACGAGCAGTACTTC
cdr3_aa: CASSLVGTGGHEQYF

v_call: TRBV5-1
j_call: TRBJ2-7
clone_size: NA
d_call: TRBD1
cdr3_nt: TGCGCCAGCAGCTTGCGAACAGGACAGGGTAACGAGCAGTACTTC
cdr3_aa: CASSLRTGQGNEQYF

v_call: TRBV6-5
j_call: TRBJ1-1
clone_size: NA
d_call: TRBD1
cdr3_nt: TGTGCCTGCAACAGGGGACAAAACACTGAAGCTTTCTTT
cdr3_aa: CACNRGQNTEAFF

v_call: TRBV29-1
j_call: TRBJ2-1
clone_size: NA
d_call: TRBD1
cdr3_nt: TGCAGCGCCCCGACAGGGGACTACAATGAGCAGTTCTTC
cdr3_aa: CSAPTGDYNEQFF

v_call: TRBV27
j_call: TRBJ1-1
clone_size: NA
d_call: NA
cdr3_nt: TGTGCCAGCAGTCCCGGGATGAACACTGAAGCTTTCTTT
cdr3_aa: CASSPGMNTEAFF

v_call: TRBV9
j_call: TRBJ1-5
clone_size: NA
d_call: NA
cdr3_nt: TGTGCCAGCAGCGAGGGGGAATGGGCCCTCAATCAGCCCCAGCATTTT
cdr3_aa: CASSEGEWALNQPQHF

v_call: TRBV5-1
j_call: TRBJ2-7
clone_size: few
d_call: NA
cdr3_nt: TGCGCCAGCATATTTGGGGGGGAGCAGTACTTC
cdr3_aa: CASIFGGEQYF

v_call: TRBV9
j_call: TRBJ1-4
clone_size: NA
d_call: NA
cdr3_nt: TGTGCCAGCAGCGTATGGGCGTCGACTAATGAAAAACTGTTTTTT
cdr3_aa: CASSVWASTNEKLFF